Listed here are 12 T cell receptor beta chains from one sample, sequenced in a study of T-cell memory formation after mild COVID-19 (dated by TCRdb to the early 2020s). To prepare the library, 5' RACE was applied. The listed sequencing device is Illumina NovaSeq 6000. TCRdb itself trimmed the public reads at Q25 with fastp, ran MiXCR and retained productive beta chains. Rows matching on CDR3 protein sequence are summarized as one entry with the most common DNA and genes. This sample has about 560,000 distinct CDR3 sequences in its table, and around 16% of those were observed once. The top ten constitute about 7.4% of the sample. Sequenced: PBMCs or a T cell subset sorted from them (not recorded which). These receptors originate from an adult woman who had mild COVID-19 (a few samples of this study predate the infection). The sample titles of this study are shuffled in the database, so cell type and time point are left out; the donor was told from shared clones.

This clonotype appeared a few times. The chain links TRBV30 to TRBJ2-7; D gene ambiguous. This CDR3 comprises 11 residues. From germline, CDR1 is GTSNPN and CDR2 SVGIG (reference sequence). Trimming removed 5 bases from V and 3 bases from J, with 8 bases in between. The CDR3, as DNA: TGTGCCTGGCGGAGTAACTACGAGCAGTACTTC. This translates into CAWRSNYEQYF. Full variable domain (remainder filled in from reference TRBV30 and TRBJ2-7): SQTIHQWPATLVQPVGSPLSLECTVEGTSNPNLYWYRQAAGRGLQLLFYSVGIGQISSEVPQNLSASRPQDRQFILSSKKLLLSDSGFYLCAWRSNYEQYFGPGTRLTVT.

V and J are TRBV7-7 and TRBJ2-5; a possible D gene is TRBD2 (5 bases). Trimming shortened V by 3 bases and J by 5 bases, and 13 bases separated the two germline ends. This CDR3 has 14 residues. Germline V gives CDR1 SSHAT, CDR2 FNYEAQ (reference sequence). Written as DNA, the CDR3 is TGTGCCAGCAGCTTTTCCGGGATGGGGGAGACCCAGTACTTC. Amino acid sequence: CASSFSGMGETQYF.

This clonotype came up a few times. CDR3 loop: CASSVGERVYQETQYF. CDR3 in DNA: TGTGCCAGCAGCGTAGGAGAGAGAGTTTACCAAGAGACCCAGTACTTC. This sequence joins TRBV9 and TRBJ2-5, with D unclear. Germline V CDR1 and CDR2: SGDLS, YYNGEE. This CDR3 region has 16 residues. Trimming took off 0 bases at V and 0 bases at J, with 12 bases between the two ends.

The chain joins TRBV5-1 to TRBJ1-1; no reliable D call. Per germline, CDR1 SGHRS and CDR2 YFSETQ. This CDR3 is built from 13 residues. V lost 4 bases, J lost 3 bases, and 10 bases lay in between. The CDR3 reads CASSEGEDTEAFF. The CDR3 nucleotides read TGCGCCAGCAGCGAGGGCGAGGACACTGAAGCTTTCTTT.

J is TRBJ2-6 and V is TRBV15; D possibly matches TRBD1 or TRBD2 (5 bases each). The germline gives CDR1 LNHNV, CDR2 YYDKDF (reference sequence). CDR3 length equals 17 residues. V dropped 5 bases and J dropped 2 bases, with 16 bases sitting between them. CDR3 coding DNA: TGTGCCACCAGCGGGCAGATGGGGGTCCCTGGGGCCAACGTCCTGACTTTC. Translating it yields CATSGQMGVPGANVLTF.

This chain uses TRBV6-1 with TRBJ2-7; a possible D gene is TRBD1 (5 bases). The CDR3 loop spans 15 amino acids. Trimming left V 7 bases short and J 1 base short, with 17 bases between. Germline V gene lookup returns CDR1 MNHNS and CDR2 SASEGT. CDR3 nucleotides: TGTGCCAGCAATCTCGCAGGGTTTATGTCCTACGAGCAGTACTTC. Translating gives CASNLAGFMSYEQYF.

This clonotype was seen only a few times. This chain's CDR3 is CASSSHRWLAENTGELFF. The CDR3 DNA sequence: TGTGCCAGCAGCTCCCACCGTTGGCTAGCAGAGAACACCGGGGAGCTGTTTTTT. The chain recombines TRBV7-9 with TRBJ2-2; TRBD2 is a possible D gene (5 bases). Trimming stripped 4 bases from V and 1 base from J, with 19 bases between. The germline V gene encodes CDR1 SEHNR and CDR2 FQNEAQ (reference sequence). The CDR3 is 18 amino acids.

This clonotype has more than one count but fewer than ten. The chain carries TRBV7-6 and TRBJ2-3; D uncertain. The CDR3 spans 15 residues. Trimming removed 2 bases at V and 0 bases at J, with 9 bases between. Germline V gives CDR1 SGHVS, CDR2 FNYEAQ. CDR3 loop: CASSLQSYSTDTQYF. The CDR3 region has the DNA TGTGCCAGCAGCTTACAGAGTTATAGCACAGATACGCAGTATTTT.

This clonotype appeared a few times. The chain combines TRBV20-1 with TRBJ2-7; the D gene is possibly TRBD2 (5 bases). Germline V lookup: CDR1 DFQATT, CDR2 SNEGSKA (reference sequence). The V gene lost 0 bases and the J gene lost 4 bases, with 13 bases spanning the gap. This CDR3 spans 14 amino acids. CDR3 loop: CSARDRIGKYEQYF. In DNA, the CDR3 is TGCAGTGCTAGAGATCGGATCGGGAAGTACGAGCAGTACTTC.

This clonotype was detected ten times or more. This chain uses TRBV11-2 with TRBJ1-6, with D unclear. Germline CDR1 is SGHAT and CDR2 is FQNNGV. Trimming left V 0 bases short and J 7 bases short, with 10 bases between. The CDR3 runs 15 residues. As DNA, the CDR3 is TGTGCCAGCAGCTTAGATCCGGCCGGGAATTCACCCCTCCACTTT. Its translation: CASSLDPAGNSPLHF.

In its sample, this clonotype was seen a few times. The chain links TRBV30 to TRBJ2-1; TRBD2 matches 11 bases. The CDR3 covers 16 residues. In germline, CDR1 is GTSNPN, CDR2 SVGIG (reference sequence). With V trimmed by 2 bases and J by 7 bases, 10 bases remained unmatched. Here the CDR3 reads CAWSTPSSGRRNEQFF. CDR3 nucleotides: TGTGCCTGGAGTACCCCTTCTAGCGGGAGGAGGAATGAGCAGTTCTTC.

The chain is built from TRBV7-8 and TRBJ2-7; no clear D gene. The V gene's germline CDR1 is SGHVS and CDR2 FQNEAQ. Trimming took off 3 bases at V and 3 bases at J, with 12 bases between the two ends. The CDR3 totals 14 residues. The CDR3 DNA reads TGTGCCAGCAGCTTTGGTGTGTCCTACTACGAGCAGTACTTC. This codes for CASSFGVSYYEQYF. The full variable domain, its missing parts supplied by reference TRBV7-8 and TRBJ2-7, is GAGVSQSPRYKVAKRGQDVALRCDPISGHVSLFWYQQALGQGPEFLTYFQNEAQLDKSGLPSDRFFAERPEGSVSTLKIQRTQQEDSAVYLCASSFGVSYYEQYFGPGTRLTVT.